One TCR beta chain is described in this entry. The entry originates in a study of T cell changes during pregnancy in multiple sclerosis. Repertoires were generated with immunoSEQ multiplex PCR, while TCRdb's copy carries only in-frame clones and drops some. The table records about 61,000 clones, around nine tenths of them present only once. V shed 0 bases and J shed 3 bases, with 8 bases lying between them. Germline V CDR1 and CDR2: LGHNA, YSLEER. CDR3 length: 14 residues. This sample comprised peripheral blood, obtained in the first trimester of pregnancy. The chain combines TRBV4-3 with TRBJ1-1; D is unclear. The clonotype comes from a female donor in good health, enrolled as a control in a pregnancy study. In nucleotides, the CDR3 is TGCGCCAGCAGCCAAGATGGGGAGGACACTGAAGCTTTCTTT. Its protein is CASSQDGEDTEAFF.